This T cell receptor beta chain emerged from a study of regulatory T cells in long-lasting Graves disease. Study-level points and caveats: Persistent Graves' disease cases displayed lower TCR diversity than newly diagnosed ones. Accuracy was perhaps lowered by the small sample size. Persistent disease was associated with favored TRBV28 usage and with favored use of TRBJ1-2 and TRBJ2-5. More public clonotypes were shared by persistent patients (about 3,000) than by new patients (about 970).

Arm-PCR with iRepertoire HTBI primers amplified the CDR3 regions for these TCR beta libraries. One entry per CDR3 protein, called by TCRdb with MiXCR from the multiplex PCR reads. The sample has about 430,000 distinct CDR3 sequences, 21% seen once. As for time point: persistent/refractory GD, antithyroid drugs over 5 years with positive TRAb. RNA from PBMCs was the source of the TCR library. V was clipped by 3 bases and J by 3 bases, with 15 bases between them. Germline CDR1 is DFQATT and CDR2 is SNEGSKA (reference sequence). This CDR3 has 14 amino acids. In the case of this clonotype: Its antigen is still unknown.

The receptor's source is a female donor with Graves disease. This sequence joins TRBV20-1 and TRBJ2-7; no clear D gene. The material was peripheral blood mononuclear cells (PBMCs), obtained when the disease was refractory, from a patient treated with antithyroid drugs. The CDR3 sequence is CSASGDFGVYEQYF. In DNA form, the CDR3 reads TGCAGTGCTAGTGGAGATTTTGGTGTCTACGAGCAGTACTTC.